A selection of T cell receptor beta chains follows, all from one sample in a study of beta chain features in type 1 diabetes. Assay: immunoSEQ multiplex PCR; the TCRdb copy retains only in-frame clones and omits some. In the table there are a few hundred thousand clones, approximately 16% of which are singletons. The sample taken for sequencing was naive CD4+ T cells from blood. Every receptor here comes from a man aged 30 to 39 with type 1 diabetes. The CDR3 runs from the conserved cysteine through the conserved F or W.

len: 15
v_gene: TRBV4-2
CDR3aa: CASSQDQQIYNEQFF

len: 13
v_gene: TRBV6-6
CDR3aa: CASSPWTTNEQFF

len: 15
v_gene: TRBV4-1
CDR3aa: CASSLPGQAFYEQYF

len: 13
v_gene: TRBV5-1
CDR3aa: CASSLQGLETQYF

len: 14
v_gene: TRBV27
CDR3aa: CASMLQGTNEKLFF

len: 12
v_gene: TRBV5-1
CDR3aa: CASTAEGSEQFF

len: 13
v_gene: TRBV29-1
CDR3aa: CSVEDNVRETQYF

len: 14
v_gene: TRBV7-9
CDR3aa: CASSLPGLNEKLFF

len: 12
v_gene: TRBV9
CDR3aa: CASSVEADTQYF

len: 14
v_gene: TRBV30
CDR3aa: CAWSDRAPYYGYTF

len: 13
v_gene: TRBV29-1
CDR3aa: CSGKGTPNTEAFF

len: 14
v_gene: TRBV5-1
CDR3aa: CASSLGTDNYGYTF

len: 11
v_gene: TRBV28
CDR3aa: CASHPKFEAFF

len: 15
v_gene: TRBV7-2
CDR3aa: CASSLMGTGTDTQYF

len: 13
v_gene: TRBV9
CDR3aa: CASSFGTGYGYTF

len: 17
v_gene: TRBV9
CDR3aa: CASSVDGLAVNTDTQYF

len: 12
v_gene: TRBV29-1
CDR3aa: CSVEVETDTQYF

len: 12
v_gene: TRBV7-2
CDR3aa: CASSFSGGKLFF

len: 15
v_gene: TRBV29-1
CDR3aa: CSVERPGLAFSEQYF

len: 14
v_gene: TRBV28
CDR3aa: CASSLSDRTDEQFF

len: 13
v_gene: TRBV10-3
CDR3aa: CAIRNTGEDGYTF

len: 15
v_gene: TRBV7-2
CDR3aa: CASHRLAGLQETQYF

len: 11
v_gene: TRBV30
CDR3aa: CAWRLRGEQFF

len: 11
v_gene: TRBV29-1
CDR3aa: CSVESGGEQYF

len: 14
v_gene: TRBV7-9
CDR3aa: CASSFGAGLREAFF

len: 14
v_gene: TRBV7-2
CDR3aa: CASRTSGFNNEQFF

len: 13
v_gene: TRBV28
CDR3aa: CASSLSPSYEQYF

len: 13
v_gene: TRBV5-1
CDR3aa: CASSLEGHNEQFF

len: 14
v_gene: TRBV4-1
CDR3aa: CASSQADRAAEAFF

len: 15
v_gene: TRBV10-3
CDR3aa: CAISWSGQSTDTQYF

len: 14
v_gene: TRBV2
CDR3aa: CASSTHRENQPQHF

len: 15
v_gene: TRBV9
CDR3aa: CASSTGTGISYEQFF

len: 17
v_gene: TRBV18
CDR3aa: CASSSTGTGGGQETQYF

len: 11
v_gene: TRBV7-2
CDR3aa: CASSLAETQYF

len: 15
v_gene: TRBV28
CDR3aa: CASSSLDEWNYGYTF

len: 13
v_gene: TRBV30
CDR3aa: CAWSVTTGDEQFF

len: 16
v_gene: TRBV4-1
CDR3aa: CASSPGQGTSHYEQYF